This entry lists 18 T cell receptor beta chains sequenced from one sample in a study of T cells after yellow fever vaccination. In TCRdb, the 5' RACE reads were re-called with MiXCR into one record per CDR3 protein. The sample carries just under 600,000 distinct CDR3 sequences, approximately 13% recorded once. Sequencing used PBMCs, obtained on the day of the yellow fever booster vaccination. Receptor source: a man aged 25-40 years who received the YFV17D yellow fever vaccine.

The chain combines TRBV6-6 with TRBJ1-2, with D unresolved. The ends were cut back, 6 bases at V and 8 bases at J, with 16 bases in the middle. Germline V CDR1 and CDR2: MNHNY, SVGAGI (reference sequence). The CDR3 contains 13 residues. CDR3 nucleotides: TGTGCCAGCAGCTGGACTTCGTTGGGGGGCTACACCTTC. Its protein product is CASSWTSLGGYTF.

The chain links TRBV4-1 to TRBJ2-2, with no clear D. V lost 6 bases to trimming and J lost 5 bases, with 22 bases between them. CDR3 length equals 17 residues. Germline V lookup: CDR1 MGHRA, CDR2 YSYEKL. The CDR3 nucleotides are TGCGCCAGCAGTCGTCTACTCCTTGACCTGACGACCGGGGAGCTGTTTTTT. It specifies CASSRLLLDLTTGELFF.

This chain uses TRBV2 with TRBJ1-4, with D possibly being TRBD1 (5 bases). Germline V gives CDR1 SNHLY, CDR2 FYNNEI. The V and J ends lost 10 bases and 7 bases respectively, with 22 bases between them. The CDR3 loop spans 15 amino acids. The CDR3 DNA sequence: TGTGCCACCCTCGGGGACCTCGTGGTTAGTGAAAAACTGTTTTTT. Translated: CATLGDLVVSEKLFF.

This chain uses TRBV10-3 with TRBJ2-5; D not resolved. The CDR3 length is 15 residues. V was pared by 2 bases and J by 5 bases, with 15 bases between. Germline V gene lookup returns CDR1 ENHRY and CDR2 SYGVKD. CDR3 DNA: TGTGCCATCAGTGAGAACCAGGCTGGGATGGAGACCCAGTACTTC. Translating it yields CAISENQAGMETQYF.

A few counts support this clonotype. The chain is built from TRBV7-9 and TRBJ2-6; unclear D gene. The V gene's germline CDR1 is SEHNR and CDR2 FQNEAQ (reference sequence). The CDR3 sequence is 12 residues long. V lost 2 bases, J lost 11 bases, and 7 bases lay in between. CDR3 sequence (DNA): TGTGCCAGCAGCTTATCCGTCCACGTCCTGACTTTC. Residues: CASSLSVHVLTF.

This clonotype was counted at least ten times. The chain employs TRBV7-8 and TRBJ2-1, with 9 positions matching TRBD2. Germline CDR1 and CDR2: SGHVS and FQNEAQ. The V segment lost 6 bases and the J segment 5 bases; nucleotides outside the gene matches: 8. This CDR3 has 15 amino acids. The CDR3 sequence is CASRSIAGVNNEQFF. The CDR3, as DNA: TGTGCCAGCAGGTCAATAGCGGGAGTGAACAATGAGCAGTTCTTC.

The chain couples TRBV10-3 to TRBJ2-1; D perhaps matches TRBD2 (8 bases). The CDR3 is 16 amino acids. V shed 11 bases and J shed 7 bases, with 27 bases lying between them. Germline lookup yields CDR1 ENHRY and CDR2 SYGVKD. DNA of the CDR3: TGTGCCGTCCATACTCGGGGGGGACAGCACGCGAATGAGCAGTTCTTC. As protein: CAVHTRGGQHANEQFF.

This clonotype was seen a few times. The rearrangement links TRBV3-1 to TRBJ2-1, with D possibly matching TRBD2 (6 bases). The germline V gene has CDR1 LGHDT and CDR2 YNNKEL (reference sequence). This CDR3 is 17 amino acids long. V lost 1 base and J 5 bases, leaving 18 bases between the germline ends. CDR3 nucleotide sequence: TGTGCCAGCAGCCAAGGGTCCTGGCTAGCGCATAACAATGAGCAGTTCTTC. Its translation is CASSQGSWLAHNNEQFF.

This clonotype was seen only a few times. This sequence joins TRBV12-3 or TRBV12-4 and TRBJ2-3, with TRBD2 matching over 7 bases. The ends lost 6 bases at V and 0 bases at J; junction bases unmatched: 6. The CDR3 is 15 residues long. Here the CDR3 DNA reads TGTGCCAGCAGCCCTCTGGGAGGGAGCACAGATACGCAGTATTTT. Protein sequence: CASSPLGGSTDTQYF.

This chain uses TRBV20-1 with TRBJ2-7; 7 bases line up with TRBD2. CDR1 is DFQATT and CDR2 is SNEGSKA in the germline V gene (reference sequence). V was pared by 2 bases and J by 1 base, with 17 bases of the junction left unmatched. CDR3 length equals 18 residues. The CDR3 reads CSARPTTPLARPSYEQYF. CDR3 nucleotides: TGCAGTGCTAGACCTACCACCCCACTAGCGCGACCGTCCTACGAGCAGTACTTC.

The chain recombines TRBV7-8 with TRBJ1-3; TRBD1 agrees at 9 bases. This CDR3 has 17 residues. Losses at the gene ends were 4 bases for V and 0 bases for J; bases not matched to a gene: 7. CDR1 and CDR2 from the germline V gene are SGHVS and FQNEAQ. CDR3 coding DNA: TGTGCCAGCAGCTCCTGGACAGGGGCCAGCTCTGGAAACACCATATATTTT. Translation gives CASSSWTGASSGNTIYF.

This clonotype was counted at least ten times. This chain connects TRBV27 to TRBJ2-7; 11 bases agree with TRBD1. This CDR3 has 17 residues. Per germline, CDR1 MNHEY and CDR2 SMNVEV (reference sequence). With V trimmed by 5 bases and J by 5 bases, 14 bases remained unmatched. For the CDR3, the DNA is TGTGCCAGCAGTATCCTTGGACAGGGGGCTAACGGAGACGAGCAGTACTTC. The encoded protein is CASSILGQGANGDEQYF.

This clonotype was counted a few times. The rearrangement joins TRBV10-3 to TRBJ2-5; D is tentatively TRBD1 or TRBD2 (5 bases each). CDR1 and CDR2 from the germline V gene are ENHRY and SYGVKD. The CDR3 covers 15 residues. Trimming removed 4 bases from V and 1 base from J, with 13 bases in between. CDR3 amino acids: CAISAQGVGQETQYF. CDR3 DNA: TGTGCCATCAGTGCCCAGGGAGTAGGCCAAGAGACCCAGTACTTC.

This clonotype has a count of ten or more. The genes are TRBV7-2 and TRBJ1-5, with no clear D. The V end was cut by 3 bases, the J end by 5 bases, with 14 bases between. Germline V gene lookup returns CDR1 SGHTA and CDR2 FQGNSA. CDR3 length: 15 residues. The CDR3 DNA reads as TGTGCCAGCAGCTTTATAGCGTGGCCCCATCAGCCCCAGCATTTT. Protein sequence: CASSFIAWPHQPQHF.

This clonotype occurred many times. V is TRBV6-2 or TRBV6-3 and J is TRBJ2-1; 8 nucleotides align to TRBD2. CDR1 and CDR2 from the germline V gene are MNHEY and SVGEGT. With 6 bases clipped from V and 3 bases from J, the junction kept 10 bases outside the gene matches. This CDR3 is built from 16 residues. In DNA form, the CDR3 reads TGTGCCAGCAGGACCGCCGGGACTAGGGACTACAATGAGCAGTTCTTC. This encodes CASRTAGTRDYNEQFF.

This clonotype was counted many times. The chain is built from TRBV5-1 and TRBJ1-2; no definite D call. Germline V CDR1 and CDR2: SGHRS, YFSETQ. CDR3 length equals 12 residues. Trimming removed 3 bases at V and 6 bases at J, with 9 bases between. CDR3 nucleotides: TGCGCCAGCAGCTCTGGGATTGATGGCTACACCTTC. Amino acids: CASSSGIDGYTF.

This rearrangement joins TRBV3-1 to TRBJ2-3, with D perhaps TRBD2 (5 bases). Germline CDR1 and CDR2: LGHDT and YNNKEL (reference sequence). This CDR3 has 13 residues. The V gene lost 6 bases and the J gene lost 2 bases, with 9 bases spanning the gap. As DNA, the CDR3 is TGTGCCAGCAGGCTAGCCATCACAGATACGCAGTATTTT. Translated: CASRLAITDTQYF.

This clonotype turned up a few times. J is TRBJ2-1 and V is TRBV6-5, with 12 nucleotides matching TRBD2. V shed 0 bases, J shed 7 bases, and the junction held 10 bases outside the gene matches. CDR3 length: 18 residues. CDR1 is MNHEY, CDR2 SVGAGI, per germline. CDR3 nucleotide sequence: TGTGCCAGCAGTTACTCGAGACTAGCGGGAGATGTGGGTAATGAGCAGTTCTTC. Protein sequence: CASSYSRLAGDVGNEQFF.